This T cell receptor (beta chain) derives from a study of radiotherapy plus CTLA-4 blockade in lung cancer. The overall study: Patients showed objective responses in about 20% of cases and disease control in less than 35%.

The assay was immunoSEQ multiplex PCR, and TCRdb's table has in-frame clones only and misses some. Here the sample spans over 85,000 clones, roughly 74% being singletons. Focal radiation and CTLA-4 blockade (ipilimumab) were tested in chemo-refractory metastatic non-small-cell lung cancer patients. Comments on this clone: Its target is unknown.

This CDR3 is built from 15 residues. Germline values: CDR1 MNHNY, CDR2 SVGAGI (reference sequence). The trim removed 6 bases at V and 10 bases at J, leaving 14 bases unmatched. The study, taken as a whole, reports: Researchers report tumor-derived TCR clones expanding in blood after radiotherapy plus ipilimumab.

This sample comprised peripheral blood, obtained from a patient treated with radiotherapy plus ipilimumab. The sequence was collected from a human donor with non-small cell lung cancer who had a partial response to radiotherapy plus ipilimumab. Some clones in this sample may be carry-over from other donors' samples. The chain links TRBV6-6 to TRBJ2-1, with TRBD1 matching over 8 bases. CDR3 residues: CASSRGQALDTEQFF. CDR3 coding DNA: TGTGCCAGCAGCCGGGGACAGGCCCTTGATACGGAGCAGTTCTTC.